The 6 T cell receptor delta chains presented below share a single source sample, sequenced in a study of γδ T cells in repeated Plasmodium falciparum infection. Bulk repertoires came from Vgamma9/Vdelta2+ or Vdelta2-negative gammadelta T cells flow-sorted from PBMC. TCRdb redid the clone calls on the multiplex PCR reads with CATT. Here the sample spans some 51,000 delta-chain clones, roughly 1.9% being singletons. The specimen sequenced was gamma-delta T cells from blood. The origin of the receptors is a pool of human donors (malaria-infected and uninfected, not separated).

This clone was picked up many times. The chain employs TRDV1 and TRDJ1; 10 bases map to TRDD3. As TCRdb names no J gene, one was assigned here on the basis of a DNA match to germline. Germline-derived CDR1 and CDR2 are TSWWSYY and QGS. Trimming took 2 bases from V and 0 from J; bases not matched to a gene: 18. The CDR3 consists of 21 residues. This CDR3 reads CALGEGTSFTSTGGYTDKLIF. The DNA for the CDR3 is TGTGCTCTTGGGGAAGGGACCTCCTTCACCAGTACTGGGGGATACACCGATAAACTCATCTTT.

Comment on this clone: A far more abundant clone sits one base away, making this likely a read error. Other DNA sequences in the sample encode the same CDR3. V gene TRDV1 combines with J gene TRDJ1; 11 positions agree with TRDD3. No J gene was available from TCRdb, and it was assigned here by a germline match of the DNA. Germline CDR1 is TSWWSYY and CDR2 is QGS. The length of the CDR3 is 21 residues. The J segment lost 1 base and the V segment lost 2 bases, leaving 18 bases of the junction unmatched. CDR3 sequence reads: CALGEGTLSVLGDRGTDKLIF. The CDR3 region has the DNA TGTGCTCTTGGGGAAGGAACTTTATCTGTACTGGGGGATAGGGGCACCGATAAACTCATCTTT.

In this sample, this clone turned up a few times. Since a far larger clone is one base different, this is likely a read error. This sample includes further DNA sequences coding for the same CDR3. The V call is TRDV1, the J call TRDJ1, with 12 bases fitting TRDD3. Since TCRdb gives no J gene, matching the DNA to germline was used here to assign it. The CDR3 sequence is 28 residues long. The junction had 36 bases not matched to a gene; V was cut back by 1 base and J by 0 bases. CDR1 TSWWSYY and CDR2 QGS come from the germline V gene. CDR3 nucleotides: TGTGCTCTTGGGGAACGACCTTCCTACGTATGGCTCCCTTACTGGGGGATACTCGGGTTTGAGTACACCGATAAACTCATCTTT. It yields the protein CALGERPSYVWLPYWGILGFEYTDKLIF.

About this clone itself: This likely came from a read error, as a far larger clone is one base away. The same CDR3 can be traced to other DNA sequences in this sample. This chain connects TRDV1 to TRDJ1; either TRDD2 or TRDD3 may supply D (7 bases each). Matching the DNA to germline supplied the J gene, which TCRdb does not give. Germline values: CDR1 TSWWSYY, CDR2 QGS. The ends were cut back, 3 bases at V and 4 bases at J, with 39 bases in the middle. The CDR3 has 23 residues. CDR3 sequence (DNA): TGTGCTCTTGGGGACACCTTACAGTTTTCCTACGTTCGGGGGATCGTAACTTACGATAAACTCATCTTT. Encoded protein: CALGDTLQFSYVRGIVTYDKLIF.

This clone was recorded many times. CDR3 bases: TGTGCTCTTGGGGAAGTAATTGAAGAGGATCCCCTTACCGATAAACTCATCTTT. It codes for CALGEVIEEDPLTDKLIF. The J gene is TRDJ1, the V gene TRDV1; D gene unclear. The J gene, not given by TCRdb, was assigned here from a germline match of the nucleotide sequence. The length of the CDR3 is 18 residues. Deletions cut 2 bases from V and 2 bases from J, with 21 bases between. Looked up from germline, CDR1 is TSWWSYY and CDR2 is QGS.

This clone appeared many times. This is likely an artifact of a read error, given a far larger clone one base away. This same CDR3 is encoded by further DNA sequences in the sample. J is TRDJ1 and V is TRDV1; D not certain. This CDR3 contains 19 residues. CDR1 and CDR2 (germline): TSWWSYY, QGS. The CDR3 loop reads CALGDNKFRCSPYTDKLIF. CDR3 DNA: TGTGCTCTTGGGGACAATAAATTTCGCTGTTCCCCGTACACCGATAAGCTCATCTTT.